Sequencing of this T cell receptor beta chain was carried out in a study of blood T cell repertoires in COVID-19. Original analysis: Reference gene primer amplification in the assay estimated nucleated cell counts. Sequenced by immunoSEQ multiplex PCR; TCRdb stores in-frame clones only, minus some. D and trimming come from the DNA, and the V and J calls and clone size come from that table. The sample shows 140,000 or so clones, 84% of them seen only once. The TCR comes from a man aged 25 to 40 with COVID-19, enrolled during active disease. Material for sequencing was peripheral blood.

CDR3 sequence: CASSGARQVTDTQYF. The CDR3 nucleotides are TGTGCCAGCAGTGGGGCCCGACAGGTCACAGATACGCAGTATTTT. The chain recombines TRBV28 with TRBJ2-3, with TRBD1 as a possible D gene (6 bases). Germline CDR1 is MDHEN and CDR2 is SYDVKM. The CDR3 sequence is 15 residues long. V lost 5 bases to trimming and J lost 2 bases, with 14 bases between them.